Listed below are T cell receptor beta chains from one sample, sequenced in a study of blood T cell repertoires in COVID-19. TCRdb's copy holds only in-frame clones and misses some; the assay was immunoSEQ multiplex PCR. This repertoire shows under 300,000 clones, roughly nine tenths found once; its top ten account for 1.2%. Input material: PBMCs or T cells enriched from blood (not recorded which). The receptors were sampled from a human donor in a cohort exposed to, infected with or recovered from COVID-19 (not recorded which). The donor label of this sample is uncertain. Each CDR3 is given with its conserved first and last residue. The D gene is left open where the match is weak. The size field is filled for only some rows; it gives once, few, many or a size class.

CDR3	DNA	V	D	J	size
CASSLIQGPQETQYF	TGCGCCAGCAGCTTAATACAGGGGCCCCAAGAGACCCAGTACTTC	TRBV5-1	TRBD1	TRBJ2-5	few
CATSFGLREGSQYTQYF	TGTGCCACCTCGTTCGGCCTCCGGGAAGGTTCACAGTATACGCAGTATTTT	TRBV24-1	NA	TRBJ2-3	NA
CASSPPGGDGYGYTF	TGTGCCAGCTCACCCCCTGGGGGGGATGGCTATGGCTACACCTTC	TRBV18	NA	TRBJ1-2	NA
CASSPRPINLLNTDTQYF	TGTGCCAGCAGCCCCCGCCCAATCAACCTATTAAACACAGATACGCAGTATTTT	TRBV9	NA	TRBJ2-3	NA
CSVVASGAQDTQYF	TGCAGCGTTGTTGCTAGCGGGGCCCAAGATACGCAGTATTTT	TRBV29-1	TRBD2	TRBJ2-3	once
CASSEDRGPEAFF	TGTGCCAGCAGTGAGGACAGGGGCCCTGAAGCTTTCTTT	TRBV6-1	TRBD1	TRBJ1-1	NA
CAISVGGGRNEQFF	TGTGCCATCAGTGTGGGCGGGGGGCGCAATGAGCAGTTCTTC	TRBV10-3	TRBD2	TRBJ2-1	NA
CASSPATGNTEAFF	TGTGCCAGCAGTCCCGCTACAGGGAACACTGAAGCTTTCTTT	TRBV27	NA	TRBJ1-1	NA
CASSSPGLLSDEQFF	TGTGCCAGCAGTAGTCCGGGACTACTGTCTGATGAGCAGTTCTTC	TRBV6-5	TRBD2	TRBJ2-1	NA
CASSYSRGSYEQYF	TGTGCCAGCAGTTACTCTCGGGGTTCCTACGAGCAGTACTTC	TRBV6-5	NA	TRBJ2-7	once
CASSLLGGGTDTQYF	TGTGCCAGCAGCTTGTTGGGGGGGGGCACAGATACGCAGTATTTT	TRBV11-1	TRBD2	TRBJ2-3	NA
CASSARTDPINYGYTF	TGTGCCAGCAGCGCTAGGACAGACCCCATTAACTATGGCTACACCTTC	TRBV5-4	NA	TRBJ1-2	once
CASTDSYEQYF	TGTGCCAGCACCGACAGTTACGAGCAGTACTTC	TRBV6-5	NA	TRBJ2-7	NA
CASSPDTFEKLFF	TGTGCCAGCTCACCGGACACCTTTGAAAAACTGTTTTTT	TRBV18	NA	TRBJ1-4	NA
CASSVAPQNTEAFF	TGTGCCAGCAGCGTAGCCCCCCAGAACACTGAAGCTTTCTTT	TRBV9	NA	TRBJ1-1	NA
CASRYGTVDNSPLHF	TGTGCCAGTAGATATGGGACAGTTGATAATTCACCCCTCCACTTT	TRBV19	TRBD1	TRBJ1-6	NA
CASRQAASGNTIYF	TGTGCCAGCCGACAGGCGGCCTCTGGAAACACCATATATTTT	TRBV2	NA	TRBJ1-3	NA
CASRQWDTEAFF	TGTGCCAGCAGACAGTGGGACACTGAAGCTTTCTTT	TRBV6-5	NA	TRBJ1-1	NA
CASSFTGYTEAFF	TGTGCCAGCAGTTTCACAGGGTACACTGAAGCTTTCTTT	TRBV27	NA	TRBJ1-1	NA
CAWKRKSHNEQFF	TGTGCCTGGAAGAGGAAGTCCCACAATGAGCAGTTCTTC	TRBV30	NA	TRBJ2-1	NA
CASNPTGKSYEQYF	TGTGCCAGCAACCCTACAGGGAAATCCTACGAGCAGTACTTC	TRBV7-8	NA	TRBJ2-7	NA
CASSLVSETQYF	TGTGCCAGCAGCTTAGTTTCGGAGACCCAGTACTTC	TRBV7-8	NA	TRBJ2-5	NA
CASSPGPGSTIYF	TGTGCCAGCAGCCCCGGGCCGGGGAGCACCATATATTTT	TRBV7-9	NA	TRBJ1-3	NA
CASSFQGESGTGELFF	TGTGCCAGCAGCTTCCAGGGGGAGAGTGGCACCGGGGAGCTGTTTTTT	TRBV5-6	TRBD1	TRBJ2-2	once
CASSPSQGSFQETQYF	TGTGCCAGCTCACCCTCCCAGGGGAGTTTCCAAGAGACCCAGTACTTC	TRBV18	NA	TRBJ2-5	NA
CASSFGGQGVSYGYTF	TGCGCCAGCAGCTTTGGGGGACAGGGGGTTAGCTATGGCTACACCTTC	TRBV5-1	TRBD1	TRBJ1-2	NA
CASSPEGQGGQPQHF	TGTGCCAGCAGTCCGGAGGGGCAGGGGGGCCAGCCCCAGCATTTT	TRBV2	TRBD1	TRBJ1-5	NA
CASSLASGAGGTGELFF	TGTGCCAGCAGCTTAGCGTCAGGAGCGGGGGGCACCGGGGAGCTGTTTTTT	TRBV7-8	TRBD2	TRBJ2-2	NA
CASVRGLNEKLFF	TGTGCCAGCGTGAGAGGGCTTAATGAAAAACTGTTTTTT	TRBV6-5	NA	TRBJ1-4	NA
CASSLRQGKNIQYF	TGTGCCAGCAGTTTAAGACAGGGGAAAAACATTCAGTACTTC	TRBV28	TRBD1	TRBJ2-4	NA
CASSQDLRTGVTGELFF	TGTGCCAGCAGCCAAGATCTTAGGACAGGAGTCACCGGGGAGCTGTTTTTT	TRBV3-1/TRBV3-2	TRBD1	TRBJ2-2	NA